This T cell receptor beta chain appears in the sequencing data of a study of blood T cell repertoires in COVID-19. Turning to the study itself: Spain, Italy and the United States supplied samples that represented acute and convalescent COVID-19.

The CDR3 covers 13 residues. Looked up from germline, CDR1 is LNHDA and CDR2 is SQIVND (reference sequence). V lost 5 bases and J lost 6; bases outside the gene matches: 6. In the original processing: Researchers report that nucleated cell counts were estimated from reference gene primer amplification. Here immunoSEQ multiplex PCR was the method, and the copy in TCRdb shows in-frame clones only, minus some. V and J calls plus clone size are reproduced from that table; the DNA served to infer D and trimming. The sample records around 250,000 clones, approximately 85% being singletons. Those who participated ranged in age from roughly 18 to 90 years and resided in some 24 US areas. Participant-given clinical history determined each cohort assignment.

This sequence originates from a woman between 50 and 59 years old who had recovered from COVID-19. The J gene is TRBJ2-7, the V gene TRBV19; 8 bases fit TRBD1. The sequencing input was PBMCs or T cells enriched from blood (not recorded which). The CDR3 is CASSLRGHIEQYF. CDR3 nucleotides: TGTGCCAGTAGTCTCAGGGGGCATATCGAGCAGTACTTC.